The clone carrying this TCR beta chain was counted once. The antigen is undetermined. The method was immunoSEQ multiplex PCR; TCRdb's version includes in-frame clones alone and lacks a portion of them. The sample holds 65,000 to 85,000 clones, 80% to 90% seen once. The data were taken from a study of T cell responses to AZD1222 COVID-19 vaccine. Study-level points and caveats: Seropositive at baseline were only 5 or 6 AZD1222 recipients. A reported finding is that nearly half of spike-specific TCRs target unmutated variant regions. Repertoires were collected only later (after the peak T cell response had occurred). Two doses of AZD1222 preceded a rise in Spike-specific TCR breadth and depth.

The sample in question was peripheral blood, obtained 28 days after the second AZD1222 dose. This TCR came from an adult who received the AZD1222 COVID-19 vaccine.

The CDR3 region is CASLRDIHYEQYF. CDR3 DNA: TGTGCCAGCTTGAGGGACATACACTACGAGCAGTACTTC. The genes are TRBV5-5 and TRBJ2-7, with D perhaps matching TRBD1 (6 bases). Germline V gene data show CDR1 as SGHKS and CDR2 as YYEKEE (reference sequence). V lost 7 bases, J lost 3 bases, and 14 bases lay in between. The CDR3 consists of 13 residues.